This passage covers 19 T cell receptor beta chains from one sample sequenced in a study of blood T cell repertoires in COVID-19. Libraries were prepared by immunoSEQ multiplex PCR; TCRdb keeps only in-frame clonotypes and omits some of them. The repertoire holds 250,000 to 300,000 clones, 87% seen once, with roughly 2% in the top ten. The specimen sequenced was peripheral blood. These receptors were obtained from a woman in her 50s who had recovered from COVID-19.

This rearrangement joins TRBV4-3 to TRBJ2-1; 7 positions match TRBD2. Losses at the gene ends were 0 bases for V and 4 bases for J; bases not matched to a gene: 6. Germline V CDR1 and CDR2: LGHNA, YSLEER. The CDR3 extends over 16 amino acids. CDR3 residues: CASSQDRTGGYNEQFF. The CDR3, as DNA: TGCGCCAGCAGCCAAGATCGAACGGGAGGTTACAATGAGCAGTTCTTC.

This clone turned up a few times. The rearrangement joins TRBV28 to TRBJ1-4; weak D call: TRBD1 (6 bases). V lost 3 bases to trimming and J lost 5 bases, with 13 bases between them. The CDR3 extends over 15 amino acids. Germline lookup yields CDR1 MDHEN and CDR2 SYDVKM. The CDR3 DNA sequence: TGTGCCAGCAGTTTGACAGGACTGGGGAATGAAAAACTGTTTTTT. Amino acids: CASSLTGLGNEKLFF.

The V call is TRBV7-2, the J call TRBJ2-2; D perhaps matches TRBD1 (5 bases). CDR3 length: 17 residues. The V gene lost 6 bases and the J gene lost 1 base, with 18 bases spanning the gap. The germline CDR1 and CDR2 sequences are SGHTA and FQGNSA. The CDR3 DNA is TGTGCCAGCAGTCCCGATCCAGACAGTGAGAACACCGGGGAGCTGTTTTTT. It translates to CASSPDPDSENTGELFF.

Regarding this clone: Within the sample, other DNA sequences also encode this same CDR3. The V gene is TRBV18, the J gene TRBJ2-7; D gene unclear. The CDR3 loop spans 13 amino acids. From germline, CDR1 is KGHSH and CDR2 LQKENI. Trimming stripped 1 base from V and 0 bases from J, with 4 bases between. The CDR3 protein is CASSPRSSYEQYF. The CDR3 coding sequence is TGTGCCAGCTCACCACGTAGCTCCTACGAGCAGTACTTC.

J is TRBJ2-7 and V is TRBV5-6; 7 nucleotides agree with TRBD1. Germline CDR1 reads SGHDT; CDR2 reads YYEEEE. The trim removed 6 bases at V and 4 bases at J, leaving 4 bases unmatched. The length of the CDR3 is 12 residues. CDR3 in amino acids: CASTRGNYEQYF. The CDR3, as DNA: TGTGCCAGCACCAGGGGGAATTACGAGCAGTACTTC.

J is TRBJ2-1 and V is TRBV6-5; D gene uncertain. The germline V gene has CDR1 MNHEY and CDR2 SVGAGI. This CDR3 is built from 12 residues. V was clipped by 7 bases and J by 8 bases, with 12 bases between them. CDR3 bases: TGTGCCAGCATCTCTCGAACAGATGAGCAGTTCTTC. Protein: CASISRTDEQFF.

The chain combines TRBV9 with TRBJ2-1; a weak D match, TRBD2 (6 bases). Trimming shortened V by 6 bases and J by 3 bases, and 19 bases separated the two germline ends. This CDR3 has 16 amino acids. CDR1 and CDR2 from the germline V gene are SGDLS and YYNGEE. CDR3 nucleotide sequence: TGTGCCAGCAAACGAAGAGGAGGGGCGGGCTACAATGAGCAGTTCTTC. Translated: CASKRRGGAGYNEQFF.

This chain connects TRBV6-6 to TRBJ1-5; TRBD1 is a possible D gene (5 bases). The V gene's germline CDR1 is MNHNY and CDR2 SVGAGI (reference sequence). The CDR3 runs to 14 residues. Between the trimmed V and J ends, which lost 4 bases and 5 bases, there was a span of 12 bases. The CDR3 DNA reads as TGTGCCAGCAGTTGGATGAAGGGGCATCAGCCCCAGCATTTT. This encodes CASSWMKGHQPQHF.

The chain recombines TRBV4-1 with TRBJ2-3; 9 bases are a match to TRBD2. The CDR3 sequence is 17 residues long. The V gene end was trimmed by 3 bases and the J gene end by 5 bases; junction bases not matched to a gene: 12. Germline V lookup: CDR1 MGHRA, CDR2 YSYEKL. CDR3 amino acids: CASSHLGVAGEVDTQYF. In nucleotides, the CDR3 is TGCGCCAGCAGCCACCTCGGGGTAGCGGGAGAAGTAGATACGCAGTATTTT.

This sequence joins TRBV9 and TRBJ2-2; TRBD1 agrees at 8 bases. V shed 2 bases and J 1 base; nucleotides not matched to a gene: 19. This CDR3 has 21 amino acids. CDR1 and CDR2 (germline): SGDLS, YYNGEE. The CDR3 DNA follows: TGTGCCAGCAGCGTCCTCCCGGGTAGGATGAAACAGGGGGGGAACACCGGGGAGCTGTTTTTT. It yields the protein CASSVLPGRMKQGGNTGELFF.

V and J are TRBV5-1 and TRBJ1-4, with D tentatively TRBD1 (5 bases). This CDR3 spans 16 amino acids. Per the germline V gene, CDR1 is SGHRS and CDR2 is YFSETQ. Trimming removed 4 bases from V and 5 bases from J, with 18 bases in between. The DNA for the CDR3 is TGCGCCAGCAGCCCGGGCGCCGGGACTGGGAATGAAAAACTGTTTTTT. This translates into CASSPGAGTGNEKLFF.

The chain recombines TRBV28 with TRBJ2-1, with unresolved D. V was shortened by 3 bases and J by 0 bases, with 12 bases between the two germline ends. Germline-derived CDR1 and CDR2 are MDHEN and SYDVKM. The CDR3 length is 16 residues. CDR3 region: CASSLLFSSSYNEQFF. The CDR3 DNA follows: TGTGCCAGCAGTTTGCTCTTCTCGAGCTCCTACAATGAGCAGTTCTTC.

This sequence joins TRBV7-3 and TRBJ1-1; D is perhaps TRBD1 (5 bases). CDR3 length: 13 amino acids. Per germline, CDR1 SGHTA and CDR2 FQGTGA. The V end was cut by 5 bases, the J end by 4 bases, with 11 bases between. The DNA for the CDR3 is TGTGCCAGCAGCCAGGAGGGGACCACTGAAGCTTTCTTT. This encodes CASSQEGTTEAFF.

The chain links TRBV11-3 to TRBJ2-7; TRBD2 might be the D (6 bases). CDR3 length: 12 residues. Germline lookup yields CDR1 SGHNT and CDR2 YENEEA. Trimming shortened V by 4 bases and J by 6 bases, and 10 bases separated the two germline ends. CDR3 coding DNA: TGTGCCAGCAGCTCCCACGGGGGCGAGCAGTACTTC. It is translated as CASSSHGGEQYF. Together with reference TRBV11-3 and TRBJ2-7, the CDR3 gives the full variable domain: EAGVVQSPRYKIIEKKQPVAFWCNPISGHNTLYWYLQNLGQGPELLIRYENEEAVDDSQLPKDRFSAERLKGVDSTLKIQPAELGDSAVYLCASSSHGGEQYFGPGTRLTVT.

This clone was detected only once. The genes are TRBV6-2 or TRBV6-3 and TRBJ2-7, with TRBD2 identical over 9 bases. Germline V CDR1 and CDR2: MNHEY, SVGEGT. The CDR3 runs to 16 residues. V was clipped by 5 bases and J by 0 bases; unmatched bases: 8. Written as DNA, the CDR3 is TGTGCCAGCAGTCAAAGGACTAGCGTCCTCTCCTACGAGCAGTACTTC. Protein product: CASSQRTSVLSYEQYF.

The chain combines TRBV15 with TRBJ1-2; TRBD1 matches 7 bases. Germline CDR1 reads LNHNV; CDR2 reads YYDKDF (reference sequence). The V gene end was trimmed by 3 bases and the J gene end by 8 bases; junction bases not matched to a gene: 6. This CDR3 contains 13 residues. CDR3 residues: CATSSVQGRGYTF. CDR3 in DNA: TGTGCCACCAGCAGTGTACAGGGGCGAGGCTACACCTTC.

A remark on this clone: Lacking the conserved final phenylalanine or tryptophan, this CDR3 likely reflects a read error. It is unclear where the CDR3 begins or ends on the DNA, so no DNA is shown, and the CDR3 is as TCRdb lists it. J is TRBJ2-7 and V is TRBV10-1; no check of the table's D call, TRBD2, against the DNA was made. Germline values: CDR1 WNHNN, CDR2 SYGVQD (reference sequence). The CDR3 length is 9 residues, termini included. The CDR3 spells CASSGVLPI.

The V gene is TRBV27, the J gene TRBJ2-5; D might be TRBD1 (6 bases). Trimming took off 6 bases at V and 2 bases at J, with 13 bases between the two ends. This CDR3 contains 14 residues. Germline lookup yields CDR1 MNHEY and CDR2 SMNVEV (reference sequence). CDR3 amino acids: CASSRVRGQETQYF. In DNA, the CDR3 is TGTGCCAGCAGCAGGGTCAGGGGACAAGAGACCCAGTACTTC.

V usage is TRBV3-1 (or the pseudogene TRBV3-2) and J usage is TRBJ1-6; D is unresolved. The CDR3 sequence is 18 residues long. CDR1 LGHDT and CDR2 YNNKEL come from the germline V gene (reference sequence). The ends were cut back, 1 base at V and 6 bases at J, with 19 bases in the middle. CDR3 DNA: TGTGCCAGCAGCCAAGGCGAGGGTAGGTCCTACCGTAATTCACCCCTCCACTTT. This gives the protein CASSQGEGRSYRNSPLHF.